What follows is one TCR beta chain and its context. The antigen is undetermined. This record comes from a study of cytomegalovirus exposure and HLA in healthy donors. Study as a whole: Findings of an earlier analysis included some 120 million unique TCR beta sequences from 190 million or so T cells. Study-level points and caveats: Later on, analysis showed that most CMV-associated TCR beta chains appeared to be HLA-restricted. A few V segments could not be told apart, such as TRBV6-2 and TRBV6-3, and were left out. In a later analysis, a genetic analysis reported fewer productive-TCR N-insertions in an Asian-associated ancestry cluster than the cohort average.

CDR1 is SGHAT, CDR2 FQNNGV, per germline. The CDR3 is made up of 15 amino acids. The V end was cut by 1 base, the J end by 2 bases, with 10 bases between. PCR involved 60 Vbeta and 13 Jbeta primers. Sequencing was performed with immunoSEQ multiplex PCR; in TCRdb, only in-frame clones are kept and a portion is missing. The sample consists of 170,000 or so clones, 75% to 85% of them appearing once. The specimen sequenced was PBMCs. The rearrangement joins TRBV11-2 to TRBJ2-3; the D is unclear. This receptor was obtained from a woman aged 25 to 45 in good health and CMV-seronegative. The CDR3: CASSLARLPTDTQYF. DNA of the CDR3: TGTGCCAGCAGCTTAGCGCGATTACCCACAGATACGCAGTATTTT.